One and the same sample provided the 24 T cell receptor beta chains below, sequenced in a study of blood T cells in healthy people across ages. A second roughly 6 to 11 cycle PCR used barcoded and J-beta primers. TCRdb re-derived calls from the 5' RACE reads in MiXCR, one entry per CDR3 protein. Of 800,000 or so distinct CDR3 sequences in the sample, about 25% were seen once. These data are also associated with another study on T cells of mothers and their children.

The sample comprised blood. These receptors came from a boy between 10 and 17 years old in good health.

This clonotype turned up a few times. The chain recombines TRBV20-1 with TRBJ2-7; 8 positions agree with TRBD2. In germline, CDR1 is DFQATT, CDR2 SNEGSKA (reference sequence). CDR3 size: 17 residues. V was clipped by 5 bases and J by 4 bases; unmatched bases: 19. The CDR3 bases are TGCAGTGCTCAGCTCATCACCGGGACTAGGAATTCATACGAGCAGTACTTC. Its translation: CSAQLITGTRNSYEQYF.

On this clonotype itself: Relative to the germline gene, one junction end is altered; a read error may explain this. V and J are TRBV11-3 and TRBJ2-7; either TRBD1 or TRBD2 may fit D (6 bases each). Germline values: CDR1 SGHNT, CDR2 YENEEA. CDR3 length: 13 amino acids. The chain's CDR3 is CASSLDFGGEEYF. The DNA of the CDR3 is TGTGCCAGCAGCTTAGATTTCGGGGGCGAGGAGTACTTC.

The chain links TRBV5-1 to TRBJ1-6; D unclear. CDR1 is SGHRS and CDR2 is YFSETQ in the germline V gene. The ends were cut back, 2 bases at V and 10 bases at J, with 10 bases in the middle. This CDR3 has 13 residues. The CDR3 here is CASSFSIGSPLHF. CDR3 DNA sequence: TGCGCCAGCAGCTTCAGTATTGGGTCACCCCTCCACTTT.

This clonotype occurred a few times. The chain recombines TRBV19 with TRBJ1-5, with D unclear. In germline, CDR1 is LNHDA, CDR2 SQIVND (reference sequence). Trimming pared 7 bases from V and 11 bases from J, leaving 12 bases between. CDR3 length: 11 amino acids. Written as DNA, the CDR3 is TGTGCCAGTAAAGGCCCCGAGGCCCAGCATTTT. It codes for CASKGPEAQHF.

As regards this clonotype: The junction and the germline gene differ at one end; a read error may be behind it. The rearrangement joins TRBV3-1 to TRBJ2-3; 10 bases agree with TRBD2. Germline V CDR1 and CDR2: LGHDT, YNNKEL (reference sequence). CDR3 length: 14 amino acids. This CDR3 reads CASSQDHGLAGALF. Here the CDR3 DNA reads TGTGCCAGCAGCCAAGATCATGGGCTAGCGGGGGCCCTTTTT.

This clonotype has a handful of counts. V usage is TRBV12-3 or TRBV12-4 and J usage is TRBJ2-1; D not certain. V lost 3 bases and J lost 0, with 6 bases in between. The CDR3 runs 14 residues. The CDR3 DNA sequence: TGTGCCAGCAGTTTCGGTCACTCCTACAATGAGCAGTTCTTC. This sequence encodes CASSFGHSYNEQFF.

The CDR3 sequence is CASSQDYEGLSAYEQYF. For the CDR3, the DNA is TGCGCCAGCAGCCAAGATTACGAGGGGTTGTCCGCCTACGAGCAGTACTTC. This chain uses TRBV4-3 with TRBJ2-7; either TRBD1 or TRBD2 may supply D (5 bases each). Trimming removed 0 bases from V and 2 bases from J, with 17 bases in between. CDR3 length: 17 amino acids. Germline V gives CDR1 LGHNA, CDR2 YSLEER.

This clonotype was picked up a small number of times. The chain uses TRBV27 and TRBJ1-2; TRBD1 aligns across 9 bases. The CDR3 has 14 residues. Germline loops: CDR1 MNHEY, CDR2 SMNVEV (reference sequence). V shed 2 bases and J 3 bases; nucleotides not matched to a gene: 1. The CDR3 loop reads CASSLRTGDYGYTF. The CDR3 nucleotides are TGTGCCAGCAGTTTAAGGACAGGGGACTATGGCTACACCTTC.

V usage is TRBV5-6 and J usage is TRBJ1-1; D not resolved. CDR1 is SGHDT, CDR2 YYEEEE, per germline. The CDR3 has 14 amino acids. V was trimmed by 3 bases and J by 4 bases, leaving 13 bases between them. Here the CDR3 reads CASSWMAEGTEAFF. The CDR3 region has the DNA TGTGCCAGCAGCTGGATGGCGGAGGGCACTGAAGCTTTCTTT.

This chain links TRBV6-2 or TRBV6-3 with TRBJ1-4; TRBD1 might be the D (6 bases). Germline V gives CDR1 MNHEY, CDR2 SVGEGT. V was pared by 6 bases and J by 7 bases, with 21 bases between. This CDR3 has 16 residues. CDR3 amino acids: CASSPDYAGVIEKLFF. The CDR3 DNA is TGTGCCAGCAGCCCGGATTATGCAGGGGTGATTGAAAAACTGTTTTTT.

In its sample, this clonotype was seen a few times. This CDR3 reads CAISESTGDTQYF. The DNA for the CDR3 is TGTGCCATCAGTGAGTCAACGGGAGATACGCAGTATTTT. The chain links TRBV10-3 to TRBJ2-3; D is unresolved. The ends were cut back, 0 bases at V and 5 bases at J, with 6 bases in the middle. This CDR3 contains 13 residues. CDR1 and CDR2 from the germline V gene are ENHRY and SYGVKD.

About this clonotype: The junction departs from germline at one end; a sequencing error may be responsible. The CDR3 DNA reads TGTGCCGGCAGCCCTAGCGGGATGTTTTACAATGAGCAGTTCTTC. Translation: CAGSPSGMFYNEQFF. This rearrangement joins TRBV3-1 to TRBJ2-1; 9 nucleotides match TRBD2. The CDR3 spans 15 residues. Germline V gene sequence: CDR1 LGHDT, CDR2 YNNKEL (reference sequence).

This clonotype occurred once. V gene TRBV6-5 combines with J gene TRBJ2-3, with D uncertain. Deletions cut 7 bases from V and 2 bases from J, with 13 bases between. CDR3 length: 14 residues. CDR1 and CDR2 (germline): MNHEY, SVGAGI. CDR3 amino acids: CASTQLGSTDTQYF. CDR3 sequence (DNA): TGTGCCAGCACCCAATTGGGCTCCACAGATACGCAGTATTTT.

The chain carries TRBV20-1 and TRBJ2-1, with 7 bases matching TRBD2. V was pared by 5 bases and J by 5 bases, with 6 bases of the junction left unmatched. The CDR3 contains 13 residues. Germline loops: CDR1 DFQATT, CDR2 SNEGSKA (reference sequence). The CDR3 nucleotides are TGCAGTGCTGTGGGACTACCCCACAATGAGCAGTTCTTC. Encoded protein: CSAVGLPHNEQFF.

This clonotype has more than one count but fewer than ten. V and J are TRBV7-9 and TRBJ2-5; no clear D. The end of the DNA fits TRBJ2-7 better, so the J call may be wrong. The length of the CDR3 is 15 residues. Germline CDR1 and CDR2: SEHNR and FQNEAQ (reference sequence). CDR3 amino acids: CASSLGTKRPNEQYF. The CDR3 nucleotides are TGTGCCAGCAGCTTAGGGACGAAAAGACCCAACGAGCAGTACTTC.

The chain joins TRBV12-3 or TRBV12-4 to TRBJ1-2; 9 bases agree with TRBD1. The V gene end was trimmed by 7 bases and the J gene end by 4 bases; junction bases not matched to a gene: 7. CDR3 size: 14 residues. CDR3 sequence reads: CASTSTGGGYGYTF. CDR3 sequence (DNA): TGTGCCAGCACCTCGACAGGGGGTGGCTATGGCTACACCTTC.

This chain joins TRBV7-9 and TRBJ1-2; 10 nucleotides line up with TRBD1. The junction had 9 bases not matched to a gene; V was cut back by 7 bases and J by 10 bases. This CDR3 region has 13 residues. Germline V lookup: CDR1 SEHNR, CDR2 FQNEAQ (reference sequence). In DNA form, the CDR3 reads TGTGCCAGCAAGCTTGGGACAGGGGCGGACTACACCTTC. Its protein product is CASKLGTGADYTF. The complete variable domain, with remaining parts taken from reference TRBV7-9 and TRBJ1-2, reads DTGVSQNPRHKITKRGQNVTFRCDPISEHNRLYWYRQTLGQGPEFLTYFQNEAQLEKSRLLSDRFSAERPKGSFSTLEIQRTEQGDSAMYLCASKLGTGADYTFGSGTRLTVV.

This clonotype was counted between two and nine times. This sequence joins TRBV7-2 and TRBJ1-2, with D perhaps matching TRBD1 (5 bases). The CDR3 contains 14 residues. CDR1 and CDR2 (germline): SGHTA, FQGNSA. The ends were cut back, 5 bases at V and 7 bases at J, with 17 bases in the middle. The CDR3 bases are TGTGCCAGCAGCCTGGGACCTGCTGAGGGTGGCTACACCTTC. It yields the protein CASSLGPAEGGYTF.

This clonotype came up a few times. The V and J genes are TRBV10-3 and TRBJ2-1; the D call may be TRBD1 or TRBD2 (7 bases each). Germline CDR1 reads ENHRY; CDR2 reads SYGVKD. This CDR3 contains 17 residues. The V end lost 3 bases, the J end lost 6 bases, and 21 bases lay between the germline ends. CDR3 DNA sequence: TGTGCCATCAGTGATTTGATGGCAGGGGGGGTGGGCAATGAGCAGTTCTTC. Its protein product is CAISDLMAGGVGNEQFF.

In its sample, this clonotype was seen a few times. The V call is TRBV29-1, the J call TRBJ2-5, with 11 bases identical to TRBD1. Looked up from germline, CDR1 is SQVTM and CDR2 is ANQGSEA. V was pared by 6 bases and J by 3 bases, with 6 bases of the junction left unmatched. The CDR3 totals 14 residues. The CDR3 spells CSVPGQGAKETQYF. The CDR3 region has the DNA TGCAGCGTCCCTGGACAGGGGGCAAAAGAGACCCAGTACTTC.

This clonotype was counted between two and nine times. V and J are TRBV7-2 and TRBJ2-7; the D gene is possibly TRBD1 (5 bases). CDR1 is SGHTA, CDR2 FQGNSA, per germline. V gave up 6 bases and J gave up 2 bases, with 14 bases separating them. The CDR3 is 14 residues long. Written as DNA, the CDR3 is TGTGCCAGCAGTCCACAGGACGGGCCCTACGAGCAGTACTTC. This gives the protein CASSPQDGPYEQYF.

This clonotype was observed a few times. The DNA for the CDR3 is TGTGCCAGCAGTCTCTTCGGGGGGGGCGGTGAAAAACTGTTTTTT. This gives the protein CASSLFGGGGEKLFF. The chain recombines TRBV28 with TRBJ1-4; TRBD1 might be the D (6 bases). V was trimmed by 5 bases and J by 7 bases, leaving 17 bases between them. The length of the CDR3 is 15 residues. Germline V gene sequence: CDR1 MDHEN, CDR2 SYDVKM.

This chain connects TRBV6-5 to TRBJ1-1; 7 bases match TRBD1. The V gene end was trimmed by 6 bases and the J gene end by 1 base; junction bases not matched to a gene: 8. Germline-derived CDR1 and CDR2 are MNHEY and SVGAGI. CDR3 length: 15 amino acids. The CDR3 DNA sequence: TGTGCCAGCAGGCGGCCGGGACAGCCGAACACTGAAGCTTTCTTT. This gives the protein CASRRPGQPNTEAFF.

The chain joins TRBV24-1 to TRBJ2-5, with TRBD1 as a possible D gene (6 bases). V lost 9 bases, J lost 4 bases, and 17 bases lay in between. CDR1 and CDR2 (germline): KGHDR, SFDVKD. CDR3 length: 14 residues. For the CDR3, the DNA is TGTGCCACCCAGCAGGGGAGCGCCGGAGAGACCCAGTACTTC. Translated, it gives CATQQGSAGETQYF.